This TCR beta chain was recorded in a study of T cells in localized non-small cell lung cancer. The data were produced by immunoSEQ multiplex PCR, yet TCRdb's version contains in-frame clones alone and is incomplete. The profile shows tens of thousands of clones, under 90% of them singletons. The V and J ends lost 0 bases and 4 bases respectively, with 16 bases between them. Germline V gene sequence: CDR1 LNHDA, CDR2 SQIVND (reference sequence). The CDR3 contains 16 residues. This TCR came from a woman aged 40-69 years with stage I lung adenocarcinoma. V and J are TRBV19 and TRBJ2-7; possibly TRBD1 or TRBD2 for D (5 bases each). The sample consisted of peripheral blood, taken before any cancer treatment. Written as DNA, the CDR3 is TGTGCCAGTAGTATAGATGAGGGGACGGGACGGTACGAGCAGTACTTC. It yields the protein CASSIDEGTGRYEQYF. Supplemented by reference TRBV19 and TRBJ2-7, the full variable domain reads DGGITQSPKYLFRKEGQNVTLSCEQNLNHDAMYWYRQDPGQGLRLIYYSQIVNDFQKGDIAEGYSVSREKKESFPLTVTSAQKNPTAFYLCASSIDEGTGRYEQYFGPGTRLTVT.